This T cell receptor beta chain stems from a study of early T cells in non-severe SARS-CoV-2 infection. Unique molecular identifiers tagged individual cDNA molecules. TCRdb ran MiXCR on the 5' RACE reads and lists one entry per CDR3 protein. This table has tens of thousands of distinct CDR3 sequences, under 5% appearing once. This clonotype was seen only a few times. The germline CDR1 and CDR2 sequences are SQVTM and ANQGSEA. This CDR3 region has 14 residues. With 0 bases removed from V and 1 base from J, the gap between germline ends came to 8 bases. The clonotype originates from an adult who was a healthcare worker with PCR-confirmed SARS-CoV-2 infection or an uninfected control (not recorded which). The chain joins TRBV29-1 to TRBJ2-3, with D uncertain. The sequencing sample was made of whole blood. The CDR3 sequence is CSVEDLVRTDTQYF. The CDR3 nucleotides are TGCAGCGTTGAAGATCTTGTCCGCACAGATACGCAGTATTTT.